The next 9 T cell receptor beta chains were all read from a single sample in a study of T cells in localized non-small cell lung cancer. TCRdb keeps only in-frame clones here, not all; method: immunoSEQ multiplex PCR. The sample lists approximately 30,000 clones, 93% seen once, with less than 8% in the top ten. Sample: peripheral blood, taken before any cancer treatment. These receptors all stem from a female donor older than 55 with stage I lung adenocarcinoma.

This chain joins TRBV19 and TRBJ1-1; the D is unclear. This CDR3 comprises 13 residues. Between the trimmed V and J ends, which lost 0 bases and 1 base, there was a span of 3 bases. Germline CDR1 LNHDA, CDR2 SQIVND (reference sequence). CDR3 amino acids: CASSIEGNTEAFF. In nucleotides, the CDR3 is TGTGCCAGTAGTATAGAAGGGAACACTGAAGCTTTCTTT. The full variable domain, rest sourced from reference TRBV19 and TRBJ1-1, is DGGITQSPKYLFRKEGQNVTLSCEQNLNHDAMYWYRQDPGQGLRLIYYSQIVNDFQKGDIAEGYSVSREKKESFPLTVTSAQKNPTAFYLCASSIEGNTEAFFGQGTRLTVV.

The rearrangement links TRBV7-3 to TRBJ2-5; TRBD2 might be the D (7 bases). V lost 5 bases and J lost 7, with 17 bases in between. Germline V gene sequence: CDR1 SGHTA, CDR2 FQGTGA. This CDR3 has 14 residues. The CDR3 DNA is TGTGCCAGCAGCCCTACTCGGGGGGCGGGGACCCAGTACTTC. This sequence encodes CASSPTRGAGTQYF.

The genes are TRBV5-6 and TRBJ1-1, with TRBD1 as a possible D gene (6 bases). CDR3 size: 13 residues. The germline CDR1 and CDR2 sequences are SGHDT and YYEEEE. V lost 1 base and J 7 bases, leaving 11 bases between the germline ends. The CDR3 nucleotides read TGTGCCAGCAGCTTGAGAGGGGGAGGTGAAGCTTTCTTT. Its translation is CASSLRGGGEAFF.

This chain uses TRBV18 with TRBJ1-1; no clear D. Trimming took 3 bases from V and 1 from J, leaving 12 bases between them. The CDR3 extends over 15 amino acids. The V gene's germline CDR1 is KGHSH and CDR2 LQKENI. As DNA, the CDR3 is TGTGCCAGCTCACCTGCTGGGGAGGCGAACACTGAAGCTTTCTTT. Its protein is CASSPAGEANTEAFF.

This rearrangement joins TRBV2 to TRBJ1-4; 7 bases line up with TRBD1. The CDR3 runs 13 residues. Germline V gives CDR1 SNHLY, CDR2 FYNNEI. With 10 bases clipped from V and 4 bases from J, the junction kept 6 bases outside the gene matches. Written as DNA, the CDR3 is TGTGCCACCCGACAGGGACGTAATGAAAAACTGTTTTTT. Residues: CATRQGRNEKLFF.

Comment on this clone: The junction departs from the called germline gene at one end, perhaps through a read error. J is TRBJ1-3 and V is TRBV7-7, with D maybe TRBD1 (5 bases). CDR3 length equals 15 residues. The germline V gene encodes CDR1 SSHAT and CDR2 FNYEAQ (reference sequence). CDR3 amino acids: CASSLGLGSGNTIYF. Written as DNA, the CDR3 is TGTGCTAGCAGCTTGGGACTGGGCTCTGGAAACACCATATATTTT.

V gene TRBV7-2 combines with J gene TRBJ2-5, with a weak D call TRBD1 (6 bases). The germline V gene encodes CDR1 SGHTA and CDR2 FQGNSA. Deletions cut 4 bases from V and 5 bases from J, with 20 bases between. The CDR3 runs to 16 residues. For the CDR3, the DNA is TGTGCCAGCAGCTCCCGGGCGGCTGGGCAGGGGGAGACCCAGTACTTC. Protein product: CASSSRAAGQGETQYF.

This clone has only one observation. The chain carries TRBV5-4 and TRBJ2-5, with D perhaps matching TRBD1 (5 bases). V lost 4 bases, J lost 1 base, and 17 bases lay in between. CDR1 is SGHNT, CDR2 YYREEE, per germline (reference sequence). There are 16 residues in the CDR3. The CDR3 is CASSLGALGIQETQYF. The CDR3 nucleotides are TGTGCCAGCAGCCTTGGGGCCCTAGGGATCCAAGAGACCCAGTACTTC.

The rearrangement uses TRBV6-5 and TRBJ2-7, with D perhaps matching TRBD2 (6 bases). V was shortened by 8 bases and J by 5 bases, with 22 bases between the two germline ends. The CDR3 is made up of 15 amino acids. The germline V gene has CDR1 MNHEY and CDR2 SVGAGI. This CDR3 reads CASQRRASASDEQYV. CDR3 bases: TGTGCCAGCCAAAGGAGGGCTAGCGCGAGTGACGAGCAGTACGTC.